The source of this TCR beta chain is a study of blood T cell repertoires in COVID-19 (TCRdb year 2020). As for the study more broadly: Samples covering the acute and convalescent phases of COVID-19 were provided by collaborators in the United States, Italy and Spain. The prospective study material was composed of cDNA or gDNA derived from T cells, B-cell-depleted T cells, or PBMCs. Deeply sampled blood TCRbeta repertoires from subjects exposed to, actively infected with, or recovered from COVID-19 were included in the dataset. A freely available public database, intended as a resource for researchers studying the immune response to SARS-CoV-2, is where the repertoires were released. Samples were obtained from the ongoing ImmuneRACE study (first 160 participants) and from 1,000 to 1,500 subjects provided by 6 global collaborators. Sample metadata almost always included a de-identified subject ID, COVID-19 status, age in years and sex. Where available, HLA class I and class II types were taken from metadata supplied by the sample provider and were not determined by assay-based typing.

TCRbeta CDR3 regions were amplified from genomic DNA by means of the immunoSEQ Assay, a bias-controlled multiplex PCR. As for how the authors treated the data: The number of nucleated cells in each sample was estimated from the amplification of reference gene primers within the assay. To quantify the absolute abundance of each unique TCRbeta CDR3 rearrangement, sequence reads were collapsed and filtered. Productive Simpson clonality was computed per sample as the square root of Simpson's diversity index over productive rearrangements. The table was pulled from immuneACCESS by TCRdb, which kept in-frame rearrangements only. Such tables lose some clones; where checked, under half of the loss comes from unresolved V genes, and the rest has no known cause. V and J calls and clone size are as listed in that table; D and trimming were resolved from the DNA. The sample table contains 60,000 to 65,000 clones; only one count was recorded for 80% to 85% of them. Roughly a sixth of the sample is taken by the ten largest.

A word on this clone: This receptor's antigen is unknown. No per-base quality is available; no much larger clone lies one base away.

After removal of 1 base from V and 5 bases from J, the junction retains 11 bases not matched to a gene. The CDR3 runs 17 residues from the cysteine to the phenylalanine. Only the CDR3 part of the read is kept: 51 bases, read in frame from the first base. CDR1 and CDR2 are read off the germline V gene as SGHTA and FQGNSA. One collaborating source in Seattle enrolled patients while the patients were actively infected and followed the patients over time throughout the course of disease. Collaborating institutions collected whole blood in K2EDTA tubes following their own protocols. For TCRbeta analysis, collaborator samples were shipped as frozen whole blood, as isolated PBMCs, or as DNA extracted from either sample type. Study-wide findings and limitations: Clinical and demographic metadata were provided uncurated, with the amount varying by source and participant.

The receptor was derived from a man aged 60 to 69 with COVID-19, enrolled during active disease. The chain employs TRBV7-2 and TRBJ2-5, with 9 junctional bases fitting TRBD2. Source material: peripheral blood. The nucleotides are TGTGCCAGCAGCTTAGTGGGCGGGAGGGCAGGTAGGGAGACCCAGTACTTC. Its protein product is CASSLVGGRAGRETQYF.